Each of the 22 T cell receptor beta chains below was sequenced from the same sample in a study of OX40 agonist ivuxolimab in advanced cancers. Only in-frame clones appear in the TCRdb table, and some are missing; sequencing was by immunoSEQ multiplex PCR. The sample lists around 90,000 clones; about 90% were seen once. This sample comprised CD4+ or CD8+ T cells sorted from blood, obtained in a trial of the OX40 agonist ivuxolimab. Receptor source: an adult with an advanced solid tumor such as melanoma, head and neck, liver or kidney cancer.

J is TRBJ1-1 and V is TRBV19; D gene unclear. V dropped 3 bases and J dropped 5 bases, with 16 bases sitting between them. CDR1 and CDR2 (germline): LNHDA, SQIVND (reference sequence). The CDR3 length is 15 residues. CDR3 loop: CASSIRLGMVTEAFF. CDR3 bases: TGTGCCAGTAGTATTCGTTTGGGTATGGTGACTGAAGCTTTCTTT.

The V call is TRBV30, the J call TRBJ1-4; the match to TRBD1 covers 10 bases. This CDR3 region has 15 residues. Germline CDR1 is GTSNPN and CDR2 is SVGIG (reference sequence). J was trimmed by 3 bases and V by 2 bases; bases with no gene match: 3. CDR3 amino acids: CAWSSGQGSNEKLFF. CDR3 in DNA: TGTGCCTGGAGTTCGGGACAGGGGTCTAATGAAAAACTGTTTTTT.

The V call is TRBV29-1, the J call TRBJ2-1; unclear D gene. Germline V gives CDR1 SQVTM, CDR2 ANQGSEA. The CDR3 length is 15 residues. Trimming removed 2 bases at V and 0 bases at J, with 11 bases between. The CDR3 protein is CSVENPESSYNEQFF. The CDR3 nucleotides are TGCAGCGTTGAAAATCCAGAGAGCTCCTACAATGAGCAGTTCTTC.

V gene TRBV5-4 combines with J gene TRBJ2-5; TRBD2 is a possible D gene (6 bases). The DNA matches TRBJ2-7 better at its end, which makes the J call doubtful. The CDR3 runs to 14 residues. The germline V gene encodes CDR1 SGHNT and CDR2 YYREEE (reference sequence). The chain's CDR3 is CASSLSSVPYEQYF. CDR3 nucleotide sequence: TGTGCCAGCAGCTTATCTAGCGTCCCCTACGAGCAGTACTTC.

This chain uses TRBV6-1 with TRBJ1-2; 7 positions match TRBD1. V gave up 2 bases and J gave up 8 bases; unmatched junction bases: 8. This CDR3 has 14 residues. Germline V gives CDR1 MNHNS, CDR2 SASEGT. For the CDR3, the DNA is TGTGCCAGCAGTGAACGGCAGGGGGAGGAGGGCTACACCTTC. Translating gives CASSERQGEEGYTF.

A single count supports this clone. CDR3 protein: CASSDSVRYEQYF. CDR3 bases: TGCGCCAGCAGCGACAGCGTCCGCTACGAGCAGTACTTC. The rearrangement joins TRBV5-1 to TRBJ2-7, with a tentative D call TRBD1 (5 bases). Trimming took off 4 bases at V and 3 bases at J, with 11 bases between the two ends. CDR1 is SGHRS, CDR2 YFSETQ, per germline. There are 13 residues in the CDR3.

The J gene is TRBJ2-7, the V gene TRBV9, with D perhaps given as TRBD1 or TRBD2 (6 bases each). The germline V gene encodes CDR1 SGDLS and CDR2 YYNGEE. V dropped 3 bases and J dropped 3 bases, with 16 bases sitting between them. CDR3 length: 15 residues. The CDR3 spells CASSGGAGESYEQYF. CDR3 nucleotide sequence: TGTGCCAGCAGCGGGGGGGCAGGGGAAAGCTACGAGCAGTACTTC.

This sequence joins TRBV10-1 and TRBJ2-5, with D uncertain. Gene TRBJ2-7 matches the end of the DNA better, so the J call may be wrong. This CDR3 contains 12 residues. Germline values: CDR1 WNHNN, CDR2 SYGVQD (reference sequence). The CDR3 here is CASSESWGEQYF. CDR3 sequence (DNA): TGCGCCAGCAGTGAGTCGTGGGGCGAGCAGTACTTC.

The V gene is TRBV7-9, the J gene TRBJ1-5; no reliable D call. The germline V and J ends were trimmed by 4 bases and 2 bases, with 6 bases remaining between them. Germline V gene data show CDR1 as SEHNR and CDR2 as FQNEAQ (reference sequence). This CDR3 is built from 13 residues. The CDR3 DNA reads as TGTGCCAGCAGCTCCCCTGGCAATCAGCCCCAGCATTTT. It codes for CASSSPGNQPQHF.

This clone came up a few times. V gene TRBV29-1 combines with J gene TRBJ2-3, with 8 nucleotides matching TRBD2. The CDR3 totals 14 residues. Germline CDR1 is SQVTM and CDR2 is ANQGSEA. V trimming: 4 bases; J trimming: 5 bases; junction bases outside the gene matches: 8. CDR3 protein: CSVVPAGVVDTQYF. The CDR3 region has the DNA TGCAGCGTTGTTCCAGCGGGAGTCGTAGATACGCAGTATTTT.

The genes are TRBV7-6 and TRBJ2-5; possible D gene TRBD1, 5 bases. This CDR3 is 15 amino acids long. The V end was cut by 1 base, the J end by 1 base, with 10 bases between. Germline V gene sequence: CDR1 SGHVS, CDR2 FNYEAQ. The CDR3 sequence is CASSLGQPGQETQYF. The CDR3 DNA reads TGTGCCAGCAGCTTAGGACAGCCAGGCCAAGAGACCCAGTACTTC.

This chain connects TRBV7-9 to TRBJ2-1; 10 bases are a match to TRBD2. Per germline, CDR1 SEHNR and CDR2 FQNEAQ (reference sequence). CDR3 size: 15 residues. V was pared by 7 bases and J by 5 bases, with 8 bases of the junction left unmatched. CDR3 coding DNA: TGTGCCAGCACCCGAACCCTAGCGGGAGACAATGAGCAGTTCTTC. It translates to CASTRTLAGDNEQFF.

This sequence joins TRBV28 and TRBJ1-1, with unresolved D. This CDR3 has 16 residues. Trimming left V 1 base short and J 0 bases short, with 12 bases between. Germline assignment: CDR1 MDHEN and CDR2 SYDVKM. The CDR3 here is CASSLFGELLNTEAFF. CDR3 in DNA: TGTGCCAGCAGTTTATTCGGGGAGCTCTTGAACACTGAAGCTTTCTTT.

CDR3 loop: CASSPRDRGRSGYGYTF. The DNA of the CDR3 is TGTGCCAGCAGCCCCCGGGACAGGGGGCGTTCTGGCTATGGCTACACCTTC. The chain has TRBV5-5 and TRBJ1-2; 12 bases agree with TRBD1. The CDR3 is made up of 17 amino acids. J lost 4 bases, V lost 4 bases, and 11 bases had no gene match. Germline V CDR1 and CDR2: SGHKS, YYEKEE (reference sequence).

The chain combines TRBV5-1 with TRBJ1-1, with a weak D call TRBD1 (5 bases). Trimming stripped 3 bases from V and 5 bases from J, with 17 bases between. The CDR3 length is 15 residues. Germline V gene lookup returns CDR1 SGHRS and CDR2 YFSETQ. Here the CDR3 reads CASSSGTVGGTEAFF. CDR3 sequence (DNA): TGCGCCAGCAGCTCCGGGACGGTCGGTGGAACTGAAGCTTTCTTT.

This chain links TRBV19 with TRBJ1-2; possible D gene TRBD1, 6 bases. The germline V gene encodes CDR1 LNHDA and CDR2 SQIVND (reference sequence). The V end lost 5 bases, the J end lost 7 bases, and 17 bases lay between the germline ends. The CDR3 has 14 residues. The chain's CDR3 is CASSVDSPGVGYTF. The CDR3 DNA is TGTGCCAGTAGTGTGGACAGCCCAGGGGTTGGCTACACCTTC.

V is TRBV10-2 and J is TRBJ2-7, with D perhaps TRBD2 (6 bases). Germline V CDR1 and CDR2: WSHSY, SAAADI. The V gene lost 0 bases and the J gene lost 3 bases, with 9 bases spanning the gap. The CDR3 sequence is 14 residues long. The CDR3 sequence: CASSESGGNYEQYF. In DNA, the CDR3 is TGCGCCAGCAGTGAGTCCGGCGGGAACTACGAGCAGTACTTC.

This sequence joins TRBV7-6 and TRBJ2-5; perhaps TRBD2 as D (6 bases). CDR1 is SGHVS and CDR2 is FNYEAQ in the germline V gene. This CDR3 is 14 amino acids long. V gave up 6 bases and J gave up 11 bases, with 22 bases separating them. The CDR3 DNA is TGTGCCAGCAGTTCGAGTTGGACTACCAGAGAGCAGTACTTC. This sequence encodes CASSSSWTTREQYF.

The CDR3 region is CASSAIVELFF. The CDR3 DNA sequence: TGTGCCAGCAGTGCCATTGTCGAACTGTTTTTT. The chain is built from TRBV6-5 and TRBJ1-4, with D unresolved. CDR1 MNHEY and CDR2 SVGAGI come from the germline V gene. This CDR3 spans 11 amino acids. The V end was cut by 5 bases, the J end by 12 bases, with 10 bases between.

The V gene is TRBV15, the J gene TRBJ2-1; 9 bases are shared with TRBD2. The CDR3 totals 15 residues. CDR1 is LNHNV and CDR2 is YYDKDF in the germline V gene (reference sequence). Trimming cost V 1 base and J 4 bases; bases outside gene matches: 2. CDR3 region: CATSRAAGGYNEQFF. Written as DNA, the CDR3 is TGTGCCACCAGCAGAGCGGCGGGAGGGTACAATGAGCAGTTCTTC.

This clone was detected once. The V call is TRBV7-2, the J call TRBJ1-5; the D gene is possibly TRBD1 (6 bases). This CDR3 contains 15 residues. CDR1 and CDR2 (germline): SGHTA, FQGNSA. V lost 5 bases, J lost 6 bases, and 17 bases lay in between. The chain's CDR3 is CASSRGRGQFQPQHF. CDR3 nucleotide sequence: TGTGCCAGCAGCCGCGGGCGGGGGCAGTTTCAGCCCCAGCATTTT.

The V call is TRBV5-1, the J call TRBJ2-1; 7 bases match TRBD1. In germline, CDR1 is SGHRS, CDR2 YFSETQ. This CDR3 contains 16 residues. The V segment lost 0 bases and the J segment 5 bases; nucleotides outside the gene matches: 8. The CDR3 loop is CASSLGATGIHNEQFF. CDR3 in DNA: TGCGCCAGCAGCTTGGGCGCGACAGGGATACACAATGAGCAGTTCTTC. The full variable domain, with the rest looked up from reference TRBV5-1 and TRBJ2-1, is KAGVTQTPRYLIKTRGQQVTLSCSPISGHRSVSWYQQTPGQGLQFLFEYFSETQRNKGNFPGRFSGRQFSNSRSEMNVSTLELGDSALYLCASSLGATGIHNEQFFGPGTRLTVL.